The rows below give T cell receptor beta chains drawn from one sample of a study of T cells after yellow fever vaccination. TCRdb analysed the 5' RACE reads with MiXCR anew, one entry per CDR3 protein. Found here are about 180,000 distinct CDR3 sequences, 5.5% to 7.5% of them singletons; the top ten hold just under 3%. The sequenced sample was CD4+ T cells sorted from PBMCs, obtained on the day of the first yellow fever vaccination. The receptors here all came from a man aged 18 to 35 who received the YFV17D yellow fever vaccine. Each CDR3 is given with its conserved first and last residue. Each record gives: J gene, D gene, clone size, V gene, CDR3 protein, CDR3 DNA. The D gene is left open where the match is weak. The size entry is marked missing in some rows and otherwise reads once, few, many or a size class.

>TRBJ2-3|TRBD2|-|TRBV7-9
CASSLAWASGSTDTQYF
TGTGCCAGCAGCTTAGCGTGGGCTAGCGGCAGCACAGATACGCAGTATTTT
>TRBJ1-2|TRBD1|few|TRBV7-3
CASSSPGQNYYGYTF
TGTGCCAGCAGCTCCCCGGGACAGAATTACTATGGCTACACCTTC
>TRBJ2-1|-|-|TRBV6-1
CASTPHIYNEQFF
TGTGCCAGCACCCCCCACATCTACAATGAGCAGTTCTTC
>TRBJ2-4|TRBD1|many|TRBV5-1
CASSLGGGLGNIQYF
TGCGCCAGCAGCTTGGGAGGGGGCCTCGGAAACATTCAGTACTTC
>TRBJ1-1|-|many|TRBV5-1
CASSLVGSNSRVEAFF
TGCGCCAGCAGCTTGGTAGGCAGTAACTCTCGCGTTGAAGCTTTCTTT
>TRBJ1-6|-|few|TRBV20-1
CSARDKAYSAYNSPLHF
TGCAGTGCTAGAGATAAGGCCTACTCGGCCTATAATTCACCCCTCCACTTT
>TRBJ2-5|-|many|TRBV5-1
CASSQQIQETQYF
TGCGCCAGCAGCCAACAGATCCAAGAGACCCAGTACTTC
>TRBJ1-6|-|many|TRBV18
CASSPLSSYNSPLHF
TGTGCCAGCTCACCACTAAGCTCCTATAATTCACCCCTCCACTTT
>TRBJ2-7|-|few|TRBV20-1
CSARDWNSEQYF
TGCAGTGCTAGAGATTGGAACTCCGAGCAGTACTTC
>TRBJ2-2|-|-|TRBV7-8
CASSLRSGPGGELFF
TGTGCCAGCAGCCTAAGGAGTGGTCCGGGCGGGGAGCTGTTTTTT
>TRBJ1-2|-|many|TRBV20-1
CSARDPRGAYGEADYGYTF
TGCAGTGCTAGAGATCCCAGAGGCGCTTATGGAGAAGCTGATTATGGCTACACCTTC
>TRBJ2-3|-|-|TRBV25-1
CASSEGAYTDTQYF
TGTGCCAGCAGTGAGGGGGCCTACACAGATACGCAGTATTTT
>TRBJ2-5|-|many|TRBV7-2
CASSRETYQETQYF
TGTGCCAGCAGCCGAGAGACGTACCAAGAGACCCAGTACTTC
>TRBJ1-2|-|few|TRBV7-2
CASSPDRIGGYGYTF
TGTGCCAGCAGCCCAGACAGGATCGGAGGCTATGGCTACACCTTC
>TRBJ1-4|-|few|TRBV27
CASSGGWGTTNEKLFF
TGTGCCAGCAGCGGTGGCTGGGGTACGACTAATGAAAAACTGTTTTTT
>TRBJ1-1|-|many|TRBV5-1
CASSPTGVHTEAFF
TGCGCCAGCAGCCCGACAGGCGTCCACACTGAAGCTTTCTTT
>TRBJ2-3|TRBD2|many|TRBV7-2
CASSRGGAIDTQYF
TGTGCCAGCAGTCGCGGGGGGGCTATAGATACGCAGTATTTT
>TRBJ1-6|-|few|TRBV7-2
CASSPVGPGNSPLHF
TGTGCCAGCAGCCCCGTTGGACCGGGGAATTCACCCCTCCACTTT
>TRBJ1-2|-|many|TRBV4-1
CASSQANYGYTF
TGCGCCAGCAGCCAAGCTAACTATGGCTACACCTTC
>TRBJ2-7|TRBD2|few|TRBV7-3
CASSRQIGGLAGSSSYEQYF
TGTGCCAGCAGCCGCCAAATCGGTGGACTAGCGGGCTCGAGCTCCTACGAGCAGTACTTC
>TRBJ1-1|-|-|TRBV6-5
CASSYSHPYEAFF
TGTGCCAGCAGTTACTCACATCCGTATGAAGCTTTCTTT
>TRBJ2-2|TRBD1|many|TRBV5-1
CASSRDSPNTGELFF
TGCGCCAGCAGCCGGGACAGCCCGAACACCGGGGAGCTGTTTTTT
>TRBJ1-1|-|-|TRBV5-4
CASSLYQDRVEAFF
TGTGCCAGCAGCCTGTACCAAGACCGGGTCGAAGCTTTCTTT
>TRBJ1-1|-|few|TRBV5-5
CASSLGLWENTEAFF
TGTGCCAGCAGCTTGGGGTTGTGGGAGAACACTGAAGCTTTCTTT
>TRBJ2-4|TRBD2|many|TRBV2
CASIASGGTPSIQYF
TGTGCCAGCATCGCTAGCGGGGGAACACCCAGCATTCAGTACTTC
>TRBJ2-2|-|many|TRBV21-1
CASSRGQAGSNTGELFF
TGTGCCAGCAGTCGAGGACAGGCTGGTTCGAACACCGGGGAGCTGTTTTTT
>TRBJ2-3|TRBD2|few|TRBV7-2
CASRGLANTDTQYF
TGTGCCAGCAGGGGACTAGCGAACACAGATACGCAGTATTTT
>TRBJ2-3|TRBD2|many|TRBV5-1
CASSGTSGTDTQYF
TGCGCCAGCAGCGGAACTAGCGGCACAGATACGCAGTATTTT
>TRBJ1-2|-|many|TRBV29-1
CSVGRRDGYTF
TGCAGCGTCGGCAGGCGGGATGGCTACACCTTC
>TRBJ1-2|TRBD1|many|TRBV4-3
CASSQDWQGAVNYGYTF
TGCGCCAGCAGCCAAGATTGGCAGGGGGCTGTAAACTATGGCTACACCTTC
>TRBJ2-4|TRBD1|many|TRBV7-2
CASSLATVLDMGQGRNIQYF
TGTGCCAGCAGCTTGGCTACCGTCCTAGATATGGGACAGGGGAGAAACATTCAGTACTTC
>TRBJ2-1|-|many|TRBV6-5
CASSSWGSGLNEQFF
TGTGCCAGCAGTTCGTGGGGTTCCGGGCTCAATGAGCAGTTCTTC
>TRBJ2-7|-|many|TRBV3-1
CASSPRHRDLQYF
TGTGCCAGCAGCCCCCGGCACAGGGACCTGCAGTACTTC
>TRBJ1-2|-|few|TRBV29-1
CSVAGGYGYTF
TGCAGCGTTGCAGGCGGGTATGGCTACACCTTC
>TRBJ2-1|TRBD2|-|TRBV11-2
CASRITSGKNNEQFF
TGTGCCAGCAGAATTACTAGCGGAAAAAACAATGAGCAGTTCTTC
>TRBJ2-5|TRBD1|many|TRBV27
CASSKYGDSEETQYF
TGTGCCAGCAGTAAATATGGGGACAGCGAAGAGACCCAGTACTTC
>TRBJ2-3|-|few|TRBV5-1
CASSLSGSPDTQYF
TGCGCCAGCAGCTTGTCGGGTTCCCCAGATACGCAGTATTTT
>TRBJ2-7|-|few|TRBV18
CASSPPTGSFYEQYF
TGTGCCAGCTCACCTCCAACCGGGAGTTTCTACGAGCAGTACTTC
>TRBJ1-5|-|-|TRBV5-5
CASSLFVTANSNQPQHF
TGTGCCAGCAGCTTGTTCGTAACAGCTAATAGCAATCAGCCCCAGCATTTT
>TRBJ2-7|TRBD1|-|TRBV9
CASSVRDRAYEQYF
TGTGCCAGCAGCGTCCGGGACAGGGCCTACGAGCAGTACTTC
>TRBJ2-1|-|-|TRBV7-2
CASRPRGGSGEGDEQFF
TGTGCCAGCAGACCCAGGGGGGGTAGCGGGGAGGGGGATGAGCAGTTCTTC
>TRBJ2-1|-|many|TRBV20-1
CSARIAWNEQFF
TGCAGTGCTAGAATCGCCTGGAATGAGCAGTTCTTC
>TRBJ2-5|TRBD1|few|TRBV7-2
CASSLGDRGGQETQYF
TGTGCCAGCAGCTTAGGTGACAGGGGTGGTCAAGAGACCCAGTACTTC
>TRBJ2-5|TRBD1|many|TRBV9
CASSTTGTGRETQYF
TGTGCCAGCAGCACTACCGGGACAGGGAGAGAGACCCAGTACTTC
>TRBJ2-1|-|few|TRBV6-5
CASSYTGGVYNEQFF
TGTGCCAGCAGTTACACAGGGGGGGTCTACAATGAGCAGTTCTTC
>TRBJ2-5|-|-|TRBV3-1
CASSQGVGPETQYF
TGTGCCAGCAGCCAGGGGGTGGGGCCGGAGACCCAGTACTTC
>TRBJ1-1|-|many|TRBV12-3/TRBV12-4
CASRWRFEAFF
TGTGCCAGCAGATGGCGGTTTGAAGCTTTCTTT
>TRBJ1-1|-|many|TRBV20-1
CSAREDGNTEAFF
TGCAGTGCTAGAGAGGATGGGAACACTGAAGCTTTCTTT
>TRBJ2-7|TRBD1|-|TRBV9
CASSAAGTGFYEQYF
TGTGCCAGCAGCGCCGCCGGGACAGGGTTTTACGAGCAGTACTTC
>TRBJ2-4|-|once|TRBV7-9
CASSLGFPYRQYF
TGTGCCAGCAGCTTAGGATTCCCCTATCGTCAGTACTTC
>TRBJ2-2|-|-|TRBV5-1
CASSFPPGAGELFF
TGCGCCAGCAGCTTCCCTCCCGGGGCCGGGGAGCTGTTTTTT
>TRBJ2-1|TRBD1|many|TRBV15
CATSTGQGSYNEQFF
TGTGCCACCAGCACCGGACAGGGTTCCTACAATGAGCAGTTCTTC
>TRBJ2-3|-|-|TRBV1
CTSSHEEGPTDTQYF
TGCACCAGCAGCCATGAAGAAGGTCCCACAGATACGCAGTATTTT
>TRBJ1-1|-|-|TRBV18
CASSTTSRGGDSFDTEAFF
TGTGCCAGCTCAACCACCTCCCGAGGGGGGGATTCATTTGACACTGAAGCCTTCTTT
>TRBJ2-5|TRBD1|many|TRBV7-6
CASSHWTGGSQETQYF
TGTGCCAGCAGCCACTGGACAGGGGGCTCCCAAGAGACCCAGTACTTC